The 7 T cell receptor beta chains below come from one sample, sequenced in a study of Ad26.COV2.S vaccination and SARS-CoV-2 variants. TCRdb's table, derived via immunoSEQ multiplex PCR, lists solely in-frame clones and lacks some. Of about 320,000 clones listed, around four fifths are singletons. Indicated treatment: 15 to 20 received Ad26.COV2.S at low or high dose, single or two shots; about 5 received placebo; per-sample allocation not given. At day 63 after the first vaccine or placebo injection, samples were drawn. The sample here was peripheral blood, taken in a trial of Ad26.COV2.S vaccine versus placebo. These receptors all stem from a person aged 18-65 years who received the Ad26.COV2.S COVID-19 vaccine or a placebo.

In the case of this clone: The same CDR3 arises from other DNA sequences in this sample as well. The chain has TRBV6-5 and TRBJ1-2, with 7 bases lining up with TRBD1. Germline CDR1 MNHEY, CDR2 SVGAGI. Losses at the gene ends were 0 bases for V and 7 bases for J; bases not matched to a gene: 5. The CDR3 runs to 14 residues. The CDR3: CASSYSEGAGGYTF. CDR3 in DNA: TGTGCCAGCAGTTACTCGGAGGGGGCTGGTGGCTACACCTTC.

This clone appeared a few times. This chain joins TRBV30 and TRBJ2-6; D is possibly TRBD1 or TRBD2 (5 bases each). V was cut by 3 bases and J by 4 bases, with 10 bases left in between. This CDR3 has 14 amino acids. Germline values: CDR1 GTSNPN, CDR2 SVGIG (reference sequence). The CDR3 sequence: CAWSSGAGANVLTF. The DNA for the CDR3 is TGTGCCTGGAGCTCCGGGGCAGGGGCCAACGTCCTGACTTTC.

The rearrangement uses TRBV12-3 or TRBV12-4 and TRBJ1-5; D is ambiguous. CDR3 size: 12 residues. V lost 5 bases, J lost 6 bases, and 8 bases lay in between. CDR3 sequence reads: CASSPRGQPQHF. CDR3 nucleotides: TGTGCCAGCAGTCCTCGCGGTCAGCCCCAGCATTTT.

This sequence joins TRBV5-1 and TRBJ2-2; 9 positions agree with TRBD2. V gave up 6 bases and J gave up 6 bases; unmatched junction bases: 12. Germline CDR1 SGHRS, CDR2 YFSETQ. The CDR3 totals 16 residues. CDR3 sequence (DNA): TGCGCCAGCACCAGTGCCGGGACTAGCTCCGCCGGGGAGCTGTTTTTT. Its translation is CASTSAGTSSAGELFF.

The chain combines TRBV4-2 with TRBJ1-2; TRBD1 is a possible D gene (5 bases). From germline, CDR1 is LGHNA and CDR2 YNFKEQ. The CDR3 runs to 15 residues. V lost 3 bases and J lost 7, with 18 bases in between. CDR3 sequence reads: CASSHYGEGPVGYTF. CDR3 bases: TGTGCCAGCAGCCACTATGGGGAGGGGCCTGTTGGCTACACCTTC.

The rearrangement joins TRBV7-8 to TRBJ2-2, with 9 bases fitting TRBD2. V lost 4 bases to trimming and J lost 6 bases; unmatched junction nucleotides: 3. CDR1 and CDR2 from the germline V gene are SGHVS and FQNEAQ. This CDR3 is built from 14 residues. CDR3 sequence: CASSSAGGAGELFF. CDR3 sequence (DNA): TGTGCCAGCAGCTCCGCGGGGGGGGCCGGGGAGCTGTTTTTT.

This sequence joins TRBV11-3 and TRBJ1-3; D might be TRBD1 (6 bases). V lost 1 base and J 3 bases, leaving 13 bases between the germline ends. Germline CDR1 SGHNT, CDR2 YENEEA. The CDR3 spans 16 residues. CDR3 coding DNA: TGTGCCAGCAGCTTAGCCCCGGGGGCCGGTGGAAACACCATATATTTT. Amino acid sequence: CASSLAPGAGGNTIYF.